The 31 T cell receptor beta chains in this list originate from one sample, sequenced in a study of blood T cell repertoires in COVID-19. The table came from immunoSEQ multiplex PCR; TCRdb's copy has only in-frame clones and leaves some out. The sample contains over 50,000 clones, about nine tenths of which appear only once. Sequenced input: peripheral blood. The receptor set was obtained from a man aged 50-59 years with active COVID-19.

The chain couples TRBV7-2 to TRBJ1-2, with TRBD1 as a possible D gene (5 bases). The germline gives CDR1 SGHTA, CDR2 FQGNSA. The CDR3 totals 14 residues. Trimming left V 1 base short and J 4 bases short, with 10 bases between. In nucleotides, the CDR3 is TGTGCCAGCAGCTTAGGGCAGGGAAGCTATGGCTACACCTTC. The encoded protein is CASSLGQGSYGYTF.

The rearrangement uses TRBV11-2 and TRBJ2-5; 7 positions match TRBD1. Germline assignment: CDR1 SGHAT and CDR2 FQNNGV. CDR3 size: 14 residues. Trimming cost V 5 bases and J 7 bases; bases outside gene matches: 10. The CDR3 bases are TGTGCCAGCAGCCCCGACAGGGTAGTTGGGACCCAGTACTTC. Its translation: CASSPDRVVGTQYF.

The chain joins TRBV11-2 to TRBJ2-1, with D perhaps matching TRBD2 (6 bases). The V gene's germline CDR1 is SGHAT and CDR2 FQNNGV. The CDR3 contains 18 residues. Deletions cut 0 bases from V and 5 bases from J, with 20 bases between. The CDR3 here is CASSLEYLARDRDNEQFF. CDR3 in DNA: TGTGCCAGCAGCTTAGAGTATCTAGCGCGGGACCGAGACAATGAGCAGTTCTTC.

This clone came up once. In DNA, the CDR3 is TGTGCCAGCCGCTCGCCATTTGGCGGCTCTACCGAGCAGTACTTC. It specifies CASRSPFGGSTEQYF. J is TRBJ2-7 and V is TRBV5-8; D remains unclear. Germline CDR1 reads SGHTS; CDR2 reads YDEGEE. The CDR3 contains 15 residues. V was cut by 7 bases and J by 6 bases, with 23 bases left in between. The variable domain in full, completed from reference TRBV5-8 and TRBJ2-7, reads EAGVTQSPTHLIKTRGQQATLRCSPISGHTSVYWYQQALGLGLQFLLWYDEGEERNRGNFPPRFSGRQFPNYSSELNVNALELEDSALYLCASRSPFGGSTEQYFGPGTRLTVT.

The chain couples TRBV5-8 to TRBJ1-2, with 9 bases lining up with TRBD1. Germline loops: CDR1 SGHTS, CDR2 YDEGEE. J gave up 7 bases and V 1 base, and 5 bases lay outside the gene matches. There are 14 residues in the CDR3. In DNA form, the CDR3 reads TGTGCCAGCAGCTTGATGAACAGGGGGCTTGGCTACACCTTC. Its translation is CASSLMNRGLGYTF.

The chain has TRBV7-2 and TRBJ2-1; 8 nucleotides align to TRBD2. Trimming cost V 2 bases and J 5 bases; bases outside gene matches: 5. CDR3 size: 15 residues. The germline V gene encodes CDR1 SGHTA and CDR2 FQGNSA. The CDR3 protein is CASSLSSGADNEQFF. The CDR3 region has the DNA TGTGCCAGCAGCTTAAGTAGCGGGGCAGACAATGAGCAGTTCTTC.

The chain employs TRBV6-5 and TRBJ1-2; 8 nucleotides line up with TRBD1. Germline assignment: CDR1 MNHEY and CDR2 SVGAGI. J was trimmed by 3 bases and V by 8 bases; bases with no gene match: 8. CDR3 length equals 14 residues. The CDR3 here is CASLPRGPYYGYTF. The CDR3 DNA follows: TGTGCCAGCCTACCCAGGGGGCCCTACTATGGCTACACCTTC.

This rearrangement joins TRBV2 to TRBJ1-2; unclear D gene. V was shortened by 4 bases and J by 1 base, with 13 bases between the two germline ends. The germline V gene has CDR1 SNHLY and CDR2 FYNNEI. The length of the CDR3 is 15 residues. CDR3 sequence reads: CASSAEGLINYGYTF. In DNA, the CDR3 is TGTGCCAGCAGTGCAGAAGGACTCATTAACTATGGCTACACCTTC.

This chain links TRBV7-9 with TRBJ2-1; no firm D call. Deletions cut 1 base from V and 1 base from J, with 5 bases between. CDR3 length: 14 amino acids. The germline V gene encodes CDR1 SEHNR and CDR2 FQNEAQ (reference sequence). CDR3 residues: CASSLDSSYNEQFF. In DNA, the CDR3 is TGTGCCAGCAGCTTAGACTCGTCCTACAATGAGCAGTTCTTC.

This clone was counted between two and nine times. The V gene is TRBV7-2, the J gene TRBJ1-2, with TRBD1 identical over 9 bases. This CDR3 region has 13 residues. Germline V gene lookup returns CDR1 SGHTA and CDR2 FQGNSA. The J segment lost 6 bases and the V segment lost 4 bases, leaving 3 bases of the junction unmatched. As DNA, the CDR3 is TGTGCCAGCAGCTACAGGGGGCGTAATGGCTACACCTTC. Translating gives CASSYRGRNGYTF.

The chain is built from TRBV7-2 and TRBJ2-5; possible D gene TRBD2, 6 bases. Trimming pared 1 base from V and 5 bases from J, leaving 14 bases between. The CDR3 totals 15 residues. Germline CDR1 is SGHTA and CDR2 is FQGNSA. DNA for the CDR3: TGTGCCAGCAGCTTAGGTTGGGGAGGCCCCGAGACCCAGTACTTC. Translating gives CASSLGWGGPETQYF.

The chain employs TRBV5-6 and TRBJ2-7; 10 bases map to TRBD1. After removal of 2 bases from V and 9 bases from J, the junction contained 5 bases not matched to a gene. CDR3 length: 13 amino acids. The V gene's germline CDR1 is SGHDT and CDR2 YYEEEE. CDR3 sequence: CASSFGTGERQYF. CDR3 coding DNA: TGTGCCAGCAGCTTCGGGACAGGGGAGAGGCAGTACTTC.

This clone was counted only a few times. The chain is built from TRBV28 and TRBJ1-4; 8 nucleotides match TRBD1. The CDR3 consists of 15 residues. CDR1 and CDR2 (germline): MDHEN, SYDVKM. V lost 5 bases, J lost 8 bases, and 10 bases stayed unmatched. CDR3 loop: CASSQNTGGREKLFF. For the CDR3, the DNA is TGTGCCAGCAGTCAAAATACAGGGGGGCGGGAAAAACTGTTTTTT. The whole variable domain, filled in from reference TRBV28 and TRBJ1-4, reads DVKVTQSSRYLVKRTGEKVFLECVQDMDHENMFWYRQDPGLGLRLIYFSYDVKMKEKGDIPEGYSVSREKKERFSLILESASTNQTSMYLCASSQNTGGREKLFFGSGTQLSVL.

In DNA form, the CDR3 reads TGTGCCAGCTCGGCGACCGCCGGGTCCTACAATGAGCAGTTCTTC. This sequence encodes CASSATAGSYNEQFF. This rearrangement joins TRBV19 to TRBJ2-1; D is undetermined. Germline CDR1 LNHDA, CDR2 SQIVND (reference sequence). The CDR3 covers 15 residues. V was pared by 9 bases and J by 1 base, with 16 bases between.

This clone was recorded a few times. The gene calls are TRBV19 and TRBJ1-6; D call uncertain. CDR1 is LNHDA and CDR2 is SQIVND in the germline V gene (reference sequence). The ends were cut back, 3 bases at V and 13 bases at J, with 13 bases in the middle. The CDR3 spans 13 residues. CDR3 loop: CASSMGEGSPLHF. DNA of the CDR3: TGTGCCAGTAGTATGGGAGAAGGATCCCCCCTCCACTTT.

CDR3 sequence (DNA): TGTGCCAGCTCACTAAACAGGGATACGCAGTATTTT. Amino acids: CASSLNRDTQYF. The chain couples TRBV18 to TRBJ2-3; TRBD1 is a possible D gene (5 bases). Between the trimmed V and J ends, which lost 4 bases and 6 bases, there was a span of 8 bases. This CDR3 is 12 amino acids long. Per the germline V gene, CDR1 is KGHSH and CDR2 is LQKENI.

This chain connects TRBV5-1 to TRBJ1-5, with 8 bases aligning to TRBD1. Trimming cost V 4 bases and J 2 bases; bases outside gene matches: 2. The V gene's germline CDR1 is SGHRS and CDR2 YFSETQ. The CDR3 runs 14 residues. CDR3 sequence reads: CASSPGQGNQPQHF. The CDR3 DNA reads TGCGCCAGCAGCCCGGGACAGGGCAATCAGCCCCAGCATTTT.

The chain uses TRBV5-5 and TRBJ1-6; D is possibly TRBD1 (5 bases). The CDR3 extends over 14 amino acids. The germline V gene has CDR1 SGHKS and CDR2 YYEKEE (reference sequence). Trimming removed 2 bases from V and 7 bases from J, with 10 bases in between. CDR3 bases: TGTGCCAGCAGCTTTGGGACTGAAAATTCACCCCTCCACTTT. Its protein product is CASSFGTENSPLHF. The full variable domain, in which reference TRBV5-5 and TRBJ1-6 provide the parts outside the CDR3, is DAGVTQSPTHLIKTRGQQVTLRCSPISGHKSVSWYQQVLGQGPQFIFQYYEKEERGRGNFPDRFSARQFPNYSSELNVNALLLGDSALYLCASSFGTENSPLHFGNGTRLTVT.

The V and J genes are TRBV29-1 and TRBJ2-6; 8 nucleotides line up with TRBD1. V lost 5 bases to trimming and J lost 0 bases; unmatched junction nucleotides: 0. Germline CDR1 is SQVTM and CDR2 is ANQGSEA. The CDR3 contains 14 residues. The CDR3 spells CSVTGGSGANVLTF. The CDR3 nucleotides read TGCAGCGTTACAGGGGGCTCTGGGGCCAACGTCCTGACTTTC.

This clone was observed a single time. The chain has TRBV5-1 and TRBJ2-6, with 8 bases lining up with TRBD1. V lost 0 bases and J lost 3; bases outside the gene matches: 5. This CDR3 comprises 17 residues. Germline V gene sequence: CDR1 SGHRS, CDR2 YFSETQ. CDR3 residues: CASSLGDRGYGANVLTF. The CDR3, as DNA: TGCGCCAGCAGCTTGGGTGACAGGGGCTATGGGGCCAACGTCCTGACTTTC.

This rearrangement joins TRBV6-2 or TRBV6-3 to TRBJ2-2, with a weak D call TRBD2 (6 bases). Germline CDR1 reads MNHEY; CDR2 reads SVGEGT. The CDR3 spans 13 residues. V was cut by 4 bases and J by 6 bases, with 9 bases left in between. CDR3 residues: CASSWAGSGELFF. CDR3 DNA sequence: TGTGCCAGCAGTTGGGCGGGGTCCGGGGAGCTGTTTTTT.

This rearrangement joins TRBV10-3 to TRBJ2-1; 7 bases fit TRBD1. Germline values: CDR1 ENHRY, CDR2 SYGVKD. The V gene end was trimmed by 3 bases and the J gene end by 0 bases; junction bases not matched to a gene: 8. This CDR3 has 17 residues. The CDR3 protein is CAISDKLRDSSYNEQFF. The CDR3 DNA reads TGTGCCATCAGTGACAAGTTACGGGACAGCTCCTACAATGAGCAGTTCTTC.

The J gene is TRBJ1-1, the V gene TRBV7-2; no reliable D call. This CDR3 is 15 amino acids long. V was cut by 1 base and J by 1 base, with 10 bases left in between. Germline V gene sequence: CDR1 SGHTA, CDR2 FQGNSA. This CDR3 is CASSLDRVTNTEAFF. CDR3 DNA: TGTGCCAGCAGCTTAGACAGAGTTACGAACACTGAAGCTTTCTTT.

The J gene is TRBJ2-2, the V gene TRBV10-1; the D gene is possibly TRBD1 (6 bases). The V gene's germline CDR1 is WNHNN and CDR2 SYGVQD (reference sequence). The CDR3 sequence is 13 residues long. With 5 bases removed from V and 6 bases from J, the gap between germline ends came to 10 bases. The CDR3 region has the DNA TGCGCCAGCAGTCCTCGACAGGCCGGGGAGCTGTTTTTT. This encodes CASSPRQAGELFF.

The sample holds one count of this clone. This chain uses TRBV4-3 with TRBJ2-5; weak D call: TRBD1 (5 bases). This CDR3 comprises 14 residues. The germline gives CDR1 LGHNA, CDR2 YSLEER. V lost 3 bases, J lost 2 bases, and 10 bases lay in between. The CDR3 sequence is CASSQDTVQETQYF. The CDR3 coding sequence is TGCGCCAGCAGCCAGGACACCGTACAAGAGACCCAGTACTTC.

The chain couples TRBV10-1 to TRBJ2-7, with 7 bases lining up with TRBD2. The V gene's germline CDR1 is WNHNN and CDR2 SYGVQD (reference sequence). This CDR3 has 14 residues. The ends lost 4 bases at V and 7 bases at J; junction bases unmatched: 10. This CDR3 is CASSVAGAPAEQYF. In DNA form, the CDR3 reads TGCGCCAGCAGTGTCGCGGGAGCTCCGGCTGAGCAGTACTTC.

J is TRBJ1-1 and V is TRBV5-4; 7 bases are a match to TRBD1. The germline V gene has CDR1 SGHNT and CDR2 YYREEE (reference sequence). The V gene end was trimmed by 4 bases and the J gene end by 6 bases; junction bases not matched to a gene: 12. This CDR3 is 15 amino acids long. Here the CDR3 DNA reads TGTGCCAGCAGCATGGGGCTTGACAGGGCGGCTGAAGCTTTCTTT. This codes for CASSMGLDRAAEAFF.

V usage is TRBV12-3 or TRBV12-4 and J usage is TRBJ1-1, with a tentative D call TRBD1 (5 bases). Trimming took 3 bases from V and 5 from J, leaving 10 bases between them. The CDR3 extends over 13 amino acids. In DNA form, the CDR3 reads TGTGCCAGCAGTTTTTTGGGGGGGACTGAAGCTTTCTTT. The encoded protein is CASSFLGGTEAFF.

The rearrangement joins TRBV15 to TRBJ1-2; 8 bases agree with TRBD1. This CDR3 has 16 amino acids. V gave up 5 bases and J gave up 7 bases; unmatched junction bases: 15. Per the germline V gene, CDR1 is LNHNV and CDR2 is YYDKDF (reference sequence). Written as DNA, the CDR3 is TGTGCCACCAGCGAAGACACGGACAGGGCGTTTAGTGGCTACACCTTC. Encoded protein: CATSEDTDRAFSGYTF.

The chain employs TRBV5-4 and TRBJ2-1; 7 nucleotides agree with TRBD2. CDR3 length equals 15 residues. Germline V lookup: CDR1 SGHNT, CDR2 YYREEE (reference sequence). Germline trimming cut 4 bases from V and 4 bases from J; bases unmatched to any gene: 8. The CDR3 is CASSPSGAYYNEQFF. CDR3 sequence (DNA): TGTGCCAGCAGCCCTAGCGGAGCTTATTACAATGAGCAGTTCTTC.

The chain employs TRBV19 and TRBJ1-2; D not certain. The V end was cut by 5 bases, the J end by 8 bases, with 15 bases between. This CDR3 comprises 13 residues. Germline CDR1 LNHDA, CDR2 SQIVND (reference sequence). The CDR3 loop reads CASSVLISSGYTF. In nucleotides, the CDR3 is TGTGCCAGTAGTGTTCTAATATCGTCAGGCTACACCTTC.